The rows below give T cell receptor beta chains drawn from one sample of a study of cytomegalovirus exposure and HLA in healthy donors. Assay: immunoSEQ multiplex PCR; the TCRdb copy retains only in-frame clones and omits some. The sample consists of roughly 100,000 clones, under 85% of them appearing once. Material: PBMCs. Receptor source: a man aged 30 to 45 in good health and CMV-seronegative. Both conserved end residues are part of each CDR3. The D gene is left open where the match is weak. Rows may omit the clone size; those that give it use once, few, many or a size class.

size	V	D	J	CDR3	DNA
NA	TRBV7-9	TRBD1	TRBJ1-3	CASSRQTGNLHTIYF	TGTGCCAGCAGCCGTCAGACAGGGAATTTACACACCATATATTTT
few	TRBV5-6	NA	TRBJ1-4	CASSFRGRNEKLFF	TGTGCCAGCAGCTTCAGGGGAAGGAATGAAAAACTGTTTTTT
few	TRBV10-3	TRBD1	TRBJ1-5	CAISPGQGNQPQHF	TGTGCCATCAGTCCGGGACAGGGAAATCAGCCCCAGCATTTT
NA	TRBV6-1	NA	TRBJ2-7	CAVRGAFYEQYF	TGTGCCGTCCGGGGGGCCTTCTACGAGCAGTACTTC
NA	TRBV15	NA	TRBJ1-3	CATSASGFSGNTIYF	TGTGCCACCAGCGCCTCAGGCTTCTCTGGAAACACCATATATTTT
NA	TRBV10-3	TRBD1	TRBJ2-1	CATLGTDYNEQFF	TGTGCCACCCTCGGGACAGACTACAATGAGCAGTTCTTC
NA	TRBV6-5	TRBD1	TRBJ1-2	CASSRQGGDPYGYTF	TGTGCCAGCAGCCGACAGGGGGGCGATCCCTATGGCTACACCTTC
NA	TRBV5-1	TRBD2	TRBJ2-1	CASSLVAGGPNEQFF	TGCGCCAGCAGCTTGGTGGCGGGAGGGCCCAATGAGCAGTTCTTC
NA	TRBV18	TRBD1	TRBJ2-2	CASSLQRPGQGGTGELFF	TGTGCCAGCTCACTTCAGAGACCGGGACAGGGAGGCACCGGGGAGCTGTTTTTT
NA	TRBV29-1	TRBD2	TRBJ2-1	CSGGLAGPMKTYNEQFF	TGCAGCGGGGGACTAGCGGGGCCTATGAAAACCTACAATGAGCAGTTCTTC
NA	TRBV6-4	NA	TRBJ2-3	CASSAEPTMPDTQYF	TGTGCCAGCAGTGCTGAGCCCACGATGCCAGATACGCAGTATTTT
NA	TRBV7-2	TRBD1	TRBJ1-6	CASSEASGTGQNSPLHF	TGTGCCAGCAGCGAAGCGTCCGGGACAGGCCAAAATTCACCCCTCCACTTT
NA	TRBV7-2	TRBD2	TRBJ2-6	CASSLSGGNSGANVLTF	TGTGCCAGCAGCTTGAGCGGGGGTAACTCTGGGGCCAACGTCCTGACTTTC
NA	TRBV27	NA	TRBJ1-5	CASSPPGGNQPQHF	TGTGCCAGCAGTCCACCAGGGGGCAATCAGCCCCAGCATTTT
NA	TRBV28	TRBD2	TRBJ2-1	CASSLLAGGRNEQFF	TGTGCCAGCAGTCTTCTTGCGGGAGGACGCAATGAGCAGTTCTTC
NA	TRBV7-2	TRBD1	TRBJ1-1	CASSLWGQGTEAFF	TGTGCCAGCAGCTTATGGGGACAGGGAACTGAAGCTTTCTTT
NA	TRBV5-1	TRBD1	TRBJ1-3	CASSPSGTVSGNTIYF	TGCGCCAGCAGCCCGTCGGGGACAGTCTCTGGAAACACCATATATTTT
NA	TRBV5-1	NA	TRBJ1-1	CASSFGSGAELSEAFF	TGCGCCAGCAGCTTCGGATCAGGGGCTGAACTCTCTGAAGCTTTCTTT